Following are 21 T cell receptor beta chains from one sample sequenced in a study of radiation and T cells in renal cell carcinoma. Sequencing used immunoSEQ multiplex PCR; TCRdb keeps in-frame clones, though not all of them. The data hold just over 95,000 clones, with 70% to 90% observed a single time. Time point specified: baseline pretreatment blood. This sample's treatment: 15 Gy SBRT to primary tumor, nephrectomy 4 weeks later. Sequenced here: blood, sampled from a patient whose treatment included radiotherapy and nephrectomy. These receptors originate from a man in his fifties or sixties with renal cell carcinoma.

CDR3 in amino acids: CSVGAANLNTEAFF. CDR3 sequence (DNA): TGCAGCGTTGGGGCAGCTAACCTGAACACTGAAGCTTTCTTT. This chain connects TRBV29-1 to TRBJ1-1; D gene ambiguous. Germline assignment: CDR1 SQVTM and CDR2 ANQGSEA. The ends were cut back, 4 bases at V and 0 bases at J, with 12 bases in the middle. This CDR3 is 14 amino acids long.

This chain uses TRBV5-4 with TRBJ1-1; 7 bases agree with TRBD1. The V and J ends lost 8 bases and 3 bases, in that order; junction bases with no gene match: 4. The CDR3 is 12 amino acids. Germline V lookup: CDR1 SGHNT, CDR2 YYREEE (reference sequence). CDR3 protein: CASQGEDTEAFF. The CDR3 nucleotides read TGTGCCAGTCAGGGGGAGGACACTGAAGCTTTCTTT. Full variable domain (outside the CDR3, taken from reference TRBV5-4 and TRBJ1-1): ETGVTQSPTHLIKTRGQQVTLRCSSQSGHNTVSWYQQALGQGPQFIFQYYREEENGRGNFPPRFSGLQFPNYSSELNVNALELDDSALYLCASQGEDTEAFFGQGTRLTVV.

This rearrangement joins TRBV27 to TRBJ1-1, with 9 nucleotides matching TRBD1. The V and J ends lost 7 bases and 1 base, in that order; junction bases with no gene match: 4. The CDR3 has 14 amino acids. CDR1 is MNHEY, CDR2 SMNVEV, per germline (reference sequence). CDR3 sequence (DNA): TGTGCCAGCAACACAGGGGGCGGGAACACTGAAGCTTTCTTT. It is translated as CASNTGGGNTEAFF.

V and J are TRBV4-3 and TRBJ2-5; possible D gene TRBD2, 6 bases. The DNA matches TRBJ2-7 better at its end, which makes the J call doubtful. This CDR3 contains 14 residues. From germline, CDR1 is LGHNA and CDR2 YSLEER. In DNA, the CDR3 is TGCGCCAGCAGCCACTCCCGCGGGACCTACGAGCAGTACTTC. It is translated as CASSHSRGTYEQYF.

J is TRBJ1-2 and V is TRBV6-5, with D unclear. Germline CDR1 and CDR2: MNHEY and SVGAGI. Trimming cost V 6 bases and J 3 bases, with 8 bases left between them. The CDR3 length is 12 residues. CDR3 DNA sequence: TGTGCCAGCAGGGATACAGACTATGGCTACACCTTC. Encoded protein: CASRDTDYGYTF.

The chain employs TRBV18 and TRBJ2-7; 14 nucleotides match TRBD2. The CDR3 extends over 18 amino acids. Germline values: CDR1 KGHSH, CDR2 LQKENI. The junction had 14 bases not matched to a gene; V was cut back by 3 bases and J by 7 bases. Here the CDR3 reads CASSPRNPGLAGVFEQYF. The CDR3 DNA is TGTGCCAGCTCACCTCGTAACCCGGGACTAGCGGGAGTCTTTGAGCAGTACTTC. Looking up the rest from reference TRBV18 and TRBJ2-7 gives the full variable domain: NAGVMQNPRHLVRRRGQEARLRCSPMKGHSHVYWYRQLPEEGLKFMVYLQKENIIDESGMPKERFSAEFPKEGPSILRIQQVVRGDSAAYFCASSPRNPGLAGVFEQYFGPGTRLTVT.

This clone was observed once. The chain carries TRBV2 and TRBJ2-5; possibly TRBD1 or TRBD2 for D (5 bases each). V was clipped by 5 bases and J by 6 bases, with 22 bases between them. The CDR3 loop spans 16 amino acids. Germline CDR1 is SNHLY and CDR2 is FYNNEI. CDR3 sequence reads: CASSSLRDVAKKTQYF. As DNA, the CDR3 is TGTGCCAGCAGTTCGCTCCGGGACGTAGCTAAAAAGACCCAGTACTTC.

This clone was recorded once. The chain recombines TRBV7-2 with TRBJ2-3, with D hard to call. Germline V gene data show CDR1 as SGHTA and CDR2 as FQGNSA. The V end was cut by 5 bases, the J end by 2 bases, with 11 bases between. The CDR3 extends over 14 amino acids. This CDR3 is CASSPSMNTDTQYF. CDR3 coding DNA: TGTGCCAGCAGCCCGAGTATGAACACAGATACGCAGTATTTT. Based on the CDR3 plus reference TRBV7-2 and TRBJ2-3, the full variable domain is GAGVSQSPSNKVTEKGKDVELRCDPISGHTALYWYRQSLGQGLEFLIYFQGNSAPDKSGLPSDRFSAERTGGSVSTLTIQRTQQEDSAVYLCASSPSMNTDTQYFGPGTRLTVL.

This clone occurred once. The chain recombines TRBV6-6 with TRBJ2-7; TRBD1 agrees at 9 bases. This CDR3 has 16 residues. The J segment lost 2 bases and the V segment lost 6 bases, leaving 11 bases of the junction unmatched. Germline V gene data show CDR1 as MNHNY and CDR2 as SVGAGI (reference sequence). CDR3 sequence reads: CASSPWDRELTYEQYF. For the CDR3, the DNA is TGTGCCAGCAGCCCCTGGGACAGGGAGTTGACCTACGAGCAGTACTTC.

The V call is TRBV29-1, the J call TRBJ2-5; a weak D match, TRBD1 (5 bases). The V gene lost 0 bases and the J gene lost 2 bases, with 7 bases spanning the gap. The germline gives CDR1 SQVTM, CDR2 ANQGSEA. The CDR3 sequence is 13 residues long. CDR3 in amino acids: CSVEEQGQETQYF. The CDR3 nucleotides are TGCAGCGTTGAAGAGCAGGGACAAGAGACCCAGTACTTC.

The chain recombines TRBV5-1 with TRBJ2-5; TRBD2 matches 10 bases. The CDR3 has 17 residues. V gave up 2 bases and J gave up 7 bases; unmatched junction bases: 14. Germline V gene data show CDR1 as SGHRS and CDR2 as YFSETQ. As DNA, the CDR3 is TGCGCCAGCAGCTTTGGCCCCGGGACTAGCGCGACCCGGACCCAGTACTTC. This gives the protein CASSFGPGTSATRTQYF.

CDR3 nucleotides: TGTGCCTGGAGCCGGGGGACGGGCACAGATACGCAGTATTTT. Translated: CAWSRGTGTDTQYF. The chain carries TRBV30 and TRBJ2-3, with D possibly being TRBD2 (6 bases). The germline CDR1 and CDR2 sequences are GTSNPN and SVGIG (reference sequence). This CDR3 comprises 14 residues. Trimming took 3 bases from V and 1 from J, leaving 11 bases between them.

The genes are TRBV19 and TRBJ1-1, with D perhaps TRBD1 (5 bases). V was trimmed by 6 bases and J by 6 bases, leaving 11 bases between them. CDR3 length: 12 residues. CDR1 LNHDA and CDR2 SQIVND come from the germline V gene (reference sequence). The CDR3 coding sequence is TGTGCCAGTAGAGGGGAATACGCTGAAGCTTTCTTT. It codes for CASRGEYAEAFF.

V usage is TRBV7-2 and J usage is TRBJ1-5; D is uncertain. V lost 1 base to trimming and J lost 7 bases, with 8 bases between them. Germline V gene sequence: CDR1 SGHTA, CDR2 FQGNSA. This CDR3 is built from 13 residues. CDR3 in DNA: TGTGCCAGCAGCTTAGACCCGAGCCAGCCCCAGCATTTT. Protein product: CASSLDPSQPQHF.

This clone was counted a single time. The chain couples TRBV30 to TRBJ2-1, with 9 bases fitting TRBD2. Germline V gene data show CDR1 as GTSNPN and CDR2 as SVGIG (reference sequence). Trimming took 2 bases from V and 5 from J; bases not matched to a gene: 1. The CDR3 is 13 amino acids. The CDR3 DNA reads as TGTGCCTGGAGTCGGACTAGCGACAATGAGCAGTTCTTC. Protein: CAWSRTSDNEQFF.

This chain connects TRBV10-3 to TRBJ1-2; TRBD1 aligns across 7 bases. The CDR3 is 14 residues long. V gave up 6 bases and J gave up 8 bases; unmatched junction bases: 12. Germline V gene lookup returns CDR1 ENHRY and CDR2 SYGVKD. CDR3 bases: TGTGCCATCAGGGTAACCAGTGACAGGGCGGGCTACACCTTC. As protein: CAIRVTSDRAGYTF.

V gene TRBV4-2 combines with J gene TRBJ2-2; the D gene could be TRBD1 or TRBD2 (5 bases each). There are 15 residues in the CDR3. Deletions cut 4 bases from V and 5 bases from J, with 14 bases between. CDR1 is LGHNA and CDR2 is YNFKEQ in the germline V gene. The CDR3 sequence: CASSRGVSQTGELFF. The CDR3 DNA sequence: TGTGCCAGCAGCCGAGGGGTCTCACAAACCGGGGAGCTGTTTTTT.

V and J are TRBV11-2 and TRBJ2-1, with 9 positions matching TRBD2. Germline CDR1 reads SGHAT; CDR2 reads FQNNGV. This CDR3 is built from 17 residues. The V segment lost 4 bases and the J segment 6 bases; nucleotides outside the gene matches: 13. The CDR3 nucleotides are TGTGCCAGCAGCTCCCTTTCTCCGGGACTAGCTGTCAATGAGCAGTTCTTC. Amino acid sequence: CASSSLSPGLAVNEQFF.

The J gene is TRBJ2-7, the V gene TRBV27; D possibly corresponds to TRBD1 (6 bases). The CDR3 has 12 residues. Germline V gene lookup returns CDR1 MNHEY and CDR2 SMNVEV (reference sequence). Trimming took 5 bases from V and 2 from J, leaving 7 bases between them. The chain's CDR3 is CASSPGAYEQYF. The CDR3 region has the DNA TGTGCCAGCAGTCCAGGGGCCTACGAGCAGTACTTC.

This rearrangement joins TRBV9 to TRBJ1-5; 7 bases fit TRBD1. This CDR3 spans 14 amino acids. Germline loops: CDR1 SGDLS, CDR2 YYNGEE. V shed 3 bases, J shed 3 bases, and the junction held 3 bases outside the gene matches. In nucleotides, the CDR3 is TGTGCCAGCAGCGCTACAGGGGACAATCAGCCCCAGCATTTT. Translated: CASSATGDNQPQHF.

The chain combines TRBV30 with TRBJ2-1, with TRBD1 matching over 7 bases. The CDR3 has 14 amino acids. Unmatched junction bases numbered 3, after V lost 0 bases and J lost 4 bases. The germline V gene encodes CDR1 GTSNPN and CDR2 SVGIG (reference sequence). CDR3 coding DNA: TGTGCCTGGAGTGTCGGGACAGATTACAATGAGCAGTTCTTC. It specifies CAWSVGTDYNEQFF.